The 25 T cell receptor beta chains below were found in one sample sequenced in a study of PD-L1 blockade in urothelial cancer. TCRdb's copy holds only in-frame clones and misses some; the assay was immunoSEQ multiplex PCR. This sample yields some 28,000 clones, of which 80% to 85% are seen a single time; approximately 2% belongs to the top ten. Sequences were derived from PBMCs, sampled around atezolizumab (anti-PD-L1) treatment. These receptors were collected from a man aged 50 to 60 with urothelial cancer.

Concerning this clone: The sample contains more than one DNA sequence encoding this CDR3. This chain uses TRBV25-1 with TRBJ2-3, with 11 bases that match TRBD2. Germline V CDR1 and CDR2: MGHDK, SYGVNS. J gave up 2 bases and V 7 bases, and 8 bases lay outside the gene matches. This CDR3 spans 16 amino acids. CDR3 residues: CASNPGTSGNTDTQYF. CDR3 DNA sequence: TGTGCCAGCAACCCCGGGACTAGCGGTAACACAGATACGCAGTATTTT.

The DNA for the CDR3 is TGTGCCAGCAGAATAAAGAGGACAGGGGAAAATCAGCCCCAGCATTTT. Residues: CASRIKRTGENQPQHF. V and J are TRBV2 and TRBJ1-5; 9 nucleotides agree with TRBD1. In germline, CDR1 is SNHLY, CDR2 FYNNEI. V lost 6 bases to trimming and J lost 4 bases; unmatched junction nucleotides: 10. CDR3 length: 16 amino acids. Supplemented by reference TRBV2 and TRBJ1-5, the full variable domain reads EPEVTQTPSHQVTQMGQEVILRCVPISNHLYFYWYRQILGQKVEFLVSFYNNEISEKSEIFDDQFSVERPDGSNFTLKIRSTKLEDSAMYFCASRIKRTGENQPQHFGDGTRLSIL.

The CDR3 loop is CASSLEAGPLGWTEAFF. The CDR3 nucleotides are TGCGCCAGCAGCTTGGAGGCAGGGCCCCTTGGGTGGACTGAAGCTTTCTTT. The chain joins TRBV5-1 to TRBJ1-1; D perhaps matches TRBD1 (5 bases). CDR1 and CDR2 (germline): SGHRS, YFSETQ. The CDR3 sequence is 17 residues long. Trimming removed 0 bases from V and 5 bases from J, with 20 bases in between.

The chain is built from TRBV7-9 and TRBJ2-1, with no clear D. Trimming pared 3 bases from V and 13 bases from J, leaving 7 bases between. Germline CDR1 SEHNR, CDR2 FQNEAQ (reference sequence). This CDR3 spans 10 amino acids. The CDR3 DNA follows: TGTGCCAGCAGCTTGGCGGCCCAGTTCTTC. Translating gives CASSLAAQFF.

V gene TRBV5-4 combines with J gene TRBJ1-2; D gene ambiguous. This CDR3 has 12 amino acids. V was trimmed by 0 bases and J by 5 bases, leaving 5 bases between them. The germline V gene has CDR1 SGHNT and CDR2 YYREEE (reference sequence). CDR3 DNA sequence: TGTGCCAGCAGCTTGGATGAGTATGGCTACACCTTC. Protein sequence: CASSLDEYGYTF.

This chain links TRBV9 with TRBJ2-5; 9 bases are a match to TRBD2. The CDR3 runs to 16 residues. Germline trimming cut 2 bases from V and 0 bases from J; bases unmatched to any gene: 5. Germline CDR1 is SGDLS and CDR2 is YYNGEE. CDR3 bases: TGTGCCAGCAGCGTGGGACTAGCCCTGTACCAAGAGACCCAGTACTTC. Its translation: CASSVGLALYQETQYF.

This clone ranks as medium-sized. The rearrangement links TRBV19 to TRBJ1-1; no reliable D call. V lost 1 base to trimming and J lost 5 bases, with 8 bases between them. Germline V CDR1 and CDR2: LNHDA, SQIVND (reference sequence). The length of the CDR3 is 13 residues. The CDR3 spells CASSIVPGTEAFF. The CDR3 nucleotides are TGTGCCAGTAGTATAGTTCCAGGAACTGAAGCTTTCTTT.

This clone was seen only once. This chain uses TRBV13 with TRBJ2-5; D might be TRBD1 (5 bases). Germline V gives CDR1 PRHDT, CDR2 FYEKMQ (reference sequence). V gave up 8 bases and J gave up 2 bases, with 15 bases separating them. This CDR3 spans 14 amino acids. The CDR3 here is CASCFQQGQETQYF. CDR3 in DNA: TGTGCCAGCTGTTTTCAGCAGGGACAAGAGACCCAGTACTTC.

The rearrangement joins TRBV19 to TRBJ2-1, with 12 bases matching TRBD2. The CDR3 has 14 residues. Germline V gene sequence: CDR1 LNHDA, CDR2 SQIVND (reference sequence). V was clipped by 5 bases and J by 8 bases; unmatched bases: 4. The CDR3 sequence: CASSLAGGSDEQFF. The CDR3 region has the DNA TGTGCCAGTAGTCTAGCGGGGGGGAGCGATGAGCAGTTCTTC.

The chain recombines TRBV6-1 with TRBJ1-5; no reliable D call. The CDR3 covers 13 residues. The germline CDR1 and CDR2 sequences are MNHNS and SASEGT. The ends were cut back, 6 bases at V and 5 bases at J, with 11 bases in the middle. CDR3 bases: TGTGCCAGCAGACTCCAGGCCCATCAGCCCCAGCATTTT. Protein sequence: CASRLQAHQPQHF.

The rearrangement links TRBV7-3 to TRBJ2-1, with TRBD2 identical over 13 bases. There are 16 residues in the CDR3. With V trimmed by 4 bases and J by 2 bases, 2 bases remained unmatched. Germline CDR1 is SGHTA and CDR2 is FQGTGA. The CDR3 region has the DNA TGTGCCAGCAGCTACGGGACTAGCGGGACCTACAATGAGCAGTTCTTC. Protein product: CASSYGTSGTYNEQFF.

In nucleotides, the CDR3 is TGTGCCAGCTCACCAAGGATGGAGAGGAGCTCTGGAAACACCATATATTTT. It translates to CASSPRMERSSGNTIYF. This chain connects TRBV18 to TRBJ1-3; D gene unclear. The length of the CDR3 is 17 residues. Germline-derived CDR1 and CDR2 are KGHSH and LQKENI. The V gene lost 2 bases and the J gene lost 0 bases, with 14 bases spanning the gap.

This clone has only a few counts. V and J are TRBV6-4 and TRBJ2-3; 10 nucleotides align to TRBD2. Germline V lookup: CDR1 MRHNA, CDR2 SNTAGT. CDR3 length: 14 residues. After removal of 5 bases from V and 3 bases from J, the junction contained 2 bases not matched to a gene. DNA for the CDR3: TGTGCCAGCAGTCGTAGCGGGGGGACAGATACGCAGTATTTT. This gives the protein CASSRSGGTDTQYF.

V gene TRBV20-1 combines with J gene TRBJ2-7, with 8 bases identical to TRBD1. Per the germline V gene, CDR1 is DFQATT and CDR2 is SNEGSKA (reference sequence). This CDR3 has 11 residues. After removal of 5 bases from V and 7 bases from J, the junction contained 4 bases not matched to a gene. The CDR3 coding sequence is TGCAGTGCTTACGACAGGGGAGAGCAGTACTTC. Protein sequence: CSAYDRGEQYF.

The chain links TRBV5-1 to TRBJ2-7; 7 nucleotides align to TRBD1. Germline V CDR1 and CDR2: SGHRS, YFSETQ. Trimming cost V 3 bases and J 2 bases; bases outside gene matches: 8. The CDR3 is 15 amino acids. The chain's CDR3 is CASSWTDRAAYEQYV. The DNA for the CDR3 is TGCGCCAGCAGCTGGACTGACAGGGCAGCCTACGAGCAGTACGTC.

The chain links TRBV19 to TRBJ1-1, with D perhaps matching TRBD1 (6 bases). The CDR3 has 13 amino acids. Germline V CDR1 and CDR2: LNHDA, SQIVND (reference sequence). V was shortened by 9 bases and J by 2 bases, with 13 bases between the two germline ends. The CDR3 DNA is TGTGCCAGCCGGGAACAGGGTAACACTGAAGCTTTCTTT. It encodes CASREQGNTEAFF.

The chain employs TRBV9 and TRBJ2-3; a possible D gene is TRBD1 (5 bases). Trimming pared 2 bases from V and 2 bases from J, leaving 6 bases between. This CDR3 has 13 residues. Germline CDR1 and CDR2: SGDLS and YYNGEE. The CDR3 bases are TGTGCCAGCAGCGTGGACAACACAGATACGCAGTATTTT. Translation: CASSVDNTDTQYF.

This chain links TRBV19 with TRBJ1-4, with a possible D match to TRBD1 (6 bases). Germline values: CDR1 LNHDA, CDR2 SQIVND (reference sequence). This CDR3 is 17 amino acids long. Trimming removed 4 bases at V and 5 bases at J, with 20 bases between. The CDR3: CASSTRGPPTSNEKLFF. CDR3 nucleotide sequence: TGTGCCAGTAGTACCAGGGGCCCTCCAACTTCGAATGAAAAACTGTTTTTT.

This clone was observed a few times. The rearrangement joins TRBV14 to TRBJ1-5; the D gene is possibly TRBD1 (5 bases). The CDR3 consists of 18 residues. V shed 0 bases and J shed 2 bases, with 17 bases lying between them. Germline-derived CDR1 and CDR2 are SGHDN and FVKESK. DNA for the CDR3: TGTGCCAGCAGCCAAGAGGGGGGGGACCCCCCTCGCAATCAGCCCCAGCATTTT. Residues: CASSQEGGDPPRNQPQHF. Looking up the rest from reference TRBV14 and TRBJ1-5 gives the full variable domain: EAGVTQFPSHSVIEKGQTVTLRCDPISGHDNLYWYRRVMGKEIKFLLHFVKESKQDESGMPNNRFLAERTGGTYSTLKVQPAELEDSGVYFCASSQEGGDPPRNQPQHFGDGTRLSIL.

The rearrangement joins TRBV15 to TRBJ2-7; weak D call: TRBD2 (5 bases). The CDR3 consists of 14 residues. Trimming shortened V by 3 bases and J by 5 bases, and 14 bases separated the two germline ends. Germline-derived CDR1 and CDR2 are LNHNV and YYDKDF (reference sequence). The CDR3 protein is CATSSTGTPHEQYF. The CDR3 DNA sequence: TGTGCCACCAGCAGCACGGGAACTCCCCACGAGCAGTACTTC.

The genes are TRBV11-2 and TRBJ1-2; the D is unclear. Looked up from germline, CDR1 is SGHAT and CDR2 is FQNNGV. The CDR3 loop spans 18 amino acids. The V gene lost 5 bases and the J gene lost 4 bases, with 26 bases spanning the gap. The CDR3 loop is CASSPPADSLVALYGYTF. In nucleotides, the CDR3 is TGTGCCAGCAGCCCTCCGGCAGACTCCCTAGTAGCCCTCTATGGCTACACCTTC.

This chain joins TRBV5-6 and TRBJ1-1; 8 positions match TRBD1. The J segment lost 0 bases and the V segment lost 2 bases, leaving 6 bases of the junction unmatched. There are 16 residues in the CDR3. Germline-derived CDR1 and CDR2 are SGHDT and YYEEEE. CDR3 sequence reads: CASSFGTGLLNTEAFF. CDR3 in DNA: TGTGCCAGCAGCTTTGGGACAGGTCTTTTGAACACTGAAGCTTTCTTT.

The rearrangement joins TRBV6-5 to TRBJ1-2; TRBD1 is a possible D gene (6 bases). V lost 4 bases and J lost 5, with 8 bases in between. Germline CDR1 is MNHEY and CDR2 is SVGAGI. This CDR3 is built from 12 residues. The CDR3: CASSSQGYGYTF. The DNA of the CDR3 is TGTGCCAGCAGTTCACAGGGTTATGGCTACACCTTC.

This clone was seen a single time. The chain couples TRBV27 to TRBJ1-5; 7 bases agree with TRBD1. The germline gives CDR1 MNHEY, CDR2 SMNVEV (reference sequence). The V segment lost 6 bases and the J segment 4 bases; nucleotides outside the gene matches: 12. This CDR3 is built from 16 residues. Here the CDR3 reads CASRPTGVVRNQPQHF. Written as DNA, the CDR3 is TGTGCCAGCAGACCAACAGGGGTAGTACGGAATCAGCCCCAGCATTTT.

This clone was observed a single time. The chain couples TRBV7-9 to TRBJ1-1; D is unclear. The CDR3 totals 12 residues. Germline CDR1 is SEHNR and CDR2 is FQNEAQ (reference sequence). V gave up 1 base and J gave up 4 bases, with 4 bases separating them. For the CDR3, the DNA is TGTGCCAGCAGCTTAGGGAGCACTGAAGCTTTCTTT. Its translation is CASSLGSTEAFF.